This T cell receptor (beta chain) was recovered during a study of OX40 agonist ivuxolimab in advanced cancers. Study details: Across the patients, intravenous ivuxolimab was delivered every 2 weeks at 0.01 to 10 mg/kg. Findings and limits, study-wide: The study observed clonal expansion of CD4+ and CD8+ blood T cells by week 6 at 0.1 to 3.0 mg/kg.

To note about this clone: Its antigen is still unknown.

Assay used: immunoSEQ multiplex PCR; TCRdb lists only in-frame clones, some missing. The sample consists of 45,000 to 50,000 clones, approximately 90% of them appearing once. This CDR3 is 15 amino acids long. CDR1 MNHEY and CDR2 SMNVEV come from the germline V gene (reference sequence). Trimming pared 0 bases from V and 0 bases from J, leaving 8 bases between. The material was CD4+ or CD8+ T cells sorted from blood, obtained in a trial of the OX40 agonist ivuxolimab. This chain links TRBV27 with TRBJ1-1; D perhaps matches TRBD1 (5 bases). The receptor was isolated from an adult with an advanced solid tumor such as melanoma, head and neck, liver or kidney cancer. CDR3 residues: CASSLSGHLNTEAFF. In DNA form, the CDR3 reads TGTGCCAGCAGTTTATCTGGACACTTGAACACTGAAGCTTTCTTT.